This section outlines one T cell receptor (beta chain) sequence together with its context. The V end lost 4 bases, the J end lost 4 bases, and 7 bases lay between the germline ends. This CDR3 comprises 12 residues. CDR1 is SGHAT, CDR2 FQNNGV, per germline. The data were obtained in a study of blood T cell repertoires in COVID-19. Study overall: There were acute and convalescent COVID-19 samples, and they came from the United States, Italy and Spain. From T cells, B-cell-depleted T cells, or PBMCs came the material, which was cDNA or gDNA.

Individuals aged roughly 18 to 90 years were recruited from around 22 US areas. Donors in Cohort 3 who had recovered were those with two negative PCRs, healthcare professional clearance, or resolution of their symptoms. The repertoire was sequenced with immunoSEQ multiplex PCR; TCRdb's copy has only in-frame clones and lacks some. The sample includes 200,000 to 250,000 clones, roughly 90% seen only once; the top ten take around 4%. The specimen was PBMCs or T cells enriched from blood (not recorded which). The rearrangement joins TRBV11-2 to TRBJ2-5; D unclear. This TCR came from a woman aged 25 to 39 who had recovered from COVID-19. The CDR3 here is CASSSVLETQYF. Here the CDR3 DNA reads TGTGCCAGCAGCTCGGTGTTAGAGACCCAGTACTTC.